This T cell receptor (beta chain) was captured by sequencing in a study of cytomegalovirus exposure and HLA in healthy donors. Study-level findings and limits: According to the study, 150 to 200 TCR beta chains were cytomegalovirus-associated. TCR sequences were mostly rare, though some public TCRs occurred in many donors.

Assay: immunoSEQ multiplex PCR; the TCRdb copy retains only in-frame clones and omits some. The sample lists 250,000 to 350,000 clones, more than 80% occurring once. The CDR3 runs to 15 residues. Trimming removed 4 bases from V and 1 base from J, with 15 bases in between. The germline V gene encodes CDR1 SGHDT and CDR2 YYEEEE. This clone was counted once. No antigen is known for it. The chain combines TRBV5-6 with TRBJ2-7; maybe TRBD2 (5 bases). The clonotype comes from a woman aged 18-35 years in good health and CMV-seronegative. What was sequenced was PBMCs. The CDR3 DNA reads as TGTGCCAGCAGCCGAAGGGCCAGCGGATCCTACGAGCAGTACTTC. Its protein product is CASSRRASGSYEQYF.